This TCR beta chain was documented in a study of blood T cell repertoires in COVID-19. Overall study: Sample material is recorded as cDNA or gDNA derived from T cells, B-cell-depleted T cells, or PBMCs.

V shed 4 bases, J shed 9 bases, and the junction held 11 bases outside the gene matches. Germline V gene data show CDR1 as MNHEY and CDR2 as SMNVEV (reference sequence). The CDR3 extends over 16 amino acids. Clinical histories supplied by participants themselves formed the basis of cohort assignment. Original data processing: Estimation of nucleated cell counts was performed using reference gene primer amplification. Only in-frame clones appear in the TCRdb table, and some are missing; sequencing was by immunoSEQ multiplex PCR. The D gene and trimming were derived from the DNA, and the V and J assignments and clone size from that table. The repertoire includes under 300,000 clones, 75% to 90% of them detected once, and approximately 1.9% sits in the top ten.

V is TRBV27 and J is TRBJ2-2, with 10 bases fitting TRBD1. Sequenced material: PBMCs or T cells enriched from blood (not recorded which). The TCR sequence derives from a woman in her forties or fifties who had recovered from COVID-19. The CDR3, as DNA: TGTGCCAGCAGTTCGGGACAGGGGTTTCAAGTCTGGGAGCTGTTTTTT. Its translation is CASSSGQGFQVWELFF.